This T cell receptor beta chain was sequenced during a study of OX40 agonist ivuxolimab in advanced cancers. The protocol was immunoSEQ multiplex PCR, while the TCRdb copy is restricted to in-frame clones and leaves out a portion. The table records more than 85,000 clones, 87% of them present only once. This clone was detected only a few times. Its antigen is as yet unknown. Germline V gene data show CDR1 as ENHRY and CDR2 as SYGVKD. The CDR3 covers 13 residues. Germline trimming cut 6 bases from V and 9 bases from J; bases unmatched to any gene: 4. Points from the study as a whole: Clonal expansion was seen in CD4+ and CD8+ blood T cells by week 6 at 0.1 to 3.0 mg/kg.

The chain has TRBV10-3 and TRBJ1-6, with 8 bases identical to TRBD1. This receptor was obtained from an adult with an advanced solid tumor such as melanoma, head and neck, liver or kidney cancer. The sample was CD4+ or CD8+ T cells sorted from blood, taken in a trial of the OX40 agonist ivuxolimab. CDR3 nucleotides: TGTGCCATCAGCGGACAGGGCGCTTCACCCCTCCACTTT. Its translation is CAISGQGASPLHF.